The entry below gives a single T cell receptor (beta chain) sequence along with its context. This sample is drawn from a study of patients and donors after allogeneic stem cell transplantation. MiXCR, run by TCRdb on the RT-PCR reads, gives a single entry per CDR3 protein. The table shows about 34,000 distinct CDR3 sequences, with 35% to 40% occurring only once. The germline V and J ends were trimmed by 5 bases and 4 bases, with 15 bases remaining between them. The CDR3 runs to 15 residues. Sequencing was done on a sample of blood, either unsorted or a sorted T cell fraction (not recorded which). The TCR comes from a human donor who was either an allogeneic HSCT recipient or a stem cell or donor lymphocyte infusion donor (not recorded which). It is not recorded whose cells these are; they may come from a transplant donor. The chain links TRBV12-3 or TRBV12-4 to TRBJ2-1, with D hard to call. The CDR3 DNA reads as TGTGCCAGCAGTAAACAAAACGGGTTGTACAATGAGCAGTTCTTC. It codes for CASSKQNGLYNEQFF.